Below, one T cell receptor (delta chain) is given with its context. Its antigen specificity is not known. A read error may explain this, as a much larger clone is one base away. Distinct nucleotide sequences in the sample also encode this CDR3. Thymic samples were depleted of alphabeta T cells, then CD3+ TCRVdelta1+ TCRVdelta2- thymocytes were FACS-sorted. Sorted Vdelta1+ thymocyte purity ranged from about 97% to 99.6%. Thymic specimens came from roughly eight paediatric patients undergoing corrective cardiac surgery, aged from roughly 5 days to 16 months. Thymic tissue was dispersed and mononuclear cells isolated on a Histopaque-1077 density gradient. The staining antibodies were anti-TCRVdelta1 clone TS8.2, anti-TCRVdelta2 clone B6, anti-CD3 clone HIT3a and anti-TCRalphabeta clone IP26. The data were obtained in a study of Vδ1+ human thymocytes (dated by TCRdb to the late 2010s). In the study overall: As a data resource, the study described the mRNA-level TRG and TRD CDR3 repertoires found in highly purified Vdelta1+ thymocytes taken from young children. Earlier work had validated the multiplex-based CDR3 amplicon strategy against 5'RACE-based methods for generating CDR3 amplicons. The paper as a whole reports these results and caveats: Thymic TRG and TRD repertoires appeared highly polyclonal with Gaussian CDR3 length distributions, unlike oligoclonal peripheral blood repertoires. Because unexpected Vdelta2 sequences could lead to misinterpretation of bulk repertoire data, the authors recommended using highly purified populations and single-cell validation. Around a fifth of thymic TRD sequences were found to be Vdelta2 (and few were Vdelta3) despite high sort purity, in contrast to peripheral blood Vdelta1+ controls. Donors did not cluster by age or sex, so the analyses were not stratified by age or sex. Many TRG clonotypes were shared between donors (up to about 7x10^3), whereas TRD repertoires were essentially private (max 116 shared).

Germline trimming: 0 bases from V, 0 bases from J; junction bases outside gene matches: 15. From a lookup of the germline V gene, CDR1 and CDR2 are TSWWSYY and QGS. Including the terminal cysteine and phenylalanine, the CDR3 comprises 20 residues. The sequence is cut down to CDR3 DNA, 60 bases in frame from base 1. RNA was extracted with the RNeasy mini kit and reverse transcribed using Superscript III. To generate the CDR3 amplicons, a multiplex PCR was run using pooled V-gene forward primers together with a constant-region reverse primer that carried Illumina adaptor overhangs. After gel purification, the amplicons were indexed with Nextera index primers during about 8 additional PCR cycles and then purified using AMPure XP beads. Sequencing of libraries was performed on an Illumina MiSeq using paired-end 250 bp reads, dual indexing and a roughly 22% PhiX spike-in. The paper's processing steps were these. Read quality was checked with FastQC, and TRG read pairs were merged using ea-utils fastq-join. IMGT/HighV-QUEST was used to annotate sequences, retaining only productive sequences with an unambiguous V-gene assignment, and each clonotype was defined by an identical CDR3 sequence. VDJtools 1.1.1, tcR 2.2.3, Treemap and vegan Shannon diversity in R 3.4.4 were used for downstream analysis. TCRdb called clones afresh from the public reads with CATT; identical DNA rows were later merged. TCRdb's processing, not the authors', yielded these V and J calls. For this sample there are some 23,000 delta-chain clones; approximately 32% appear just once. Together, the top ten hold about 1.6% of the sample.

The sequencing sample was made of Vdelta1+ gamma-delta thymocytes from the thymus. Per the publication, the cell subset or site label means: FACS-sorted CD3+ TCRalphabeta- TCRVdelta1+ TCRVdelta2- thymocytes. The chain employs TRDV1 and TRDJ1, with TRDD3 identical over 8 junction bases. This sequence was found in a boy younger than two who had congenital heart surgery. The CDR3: CALGELGFVLGASYTDKLIF. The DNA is TGTGCTCTTGGGGAACTCGGGTTCGTACTGGGGGCCTCGTACACCGATAAACTCATCTTT.